The 2 T cell receptor beta chains given below trace back to one sample, sequenced in a study of blood T cells in healthy people across ages. A second PCR, run for roughly 7 to 12 cycles, used a sample-barcoded 5' primer plus a J-beta primer mix. TCRdb processed the 5' RACE reads anew with MiXCR; each CDR3 protein has one entry. This sample has 800,000 or so distinct CDR3 sequences, with 60% to 80% found just once. What was sequenced was blood. These receptors originate from a man younger than 40 in good health.

This clonotype has just a few counts. V and J are TRBV20-1 and TRBJ2-1, with a possible D match to TRBD1 (6 bases). This CDR3 contains 16 residues. Germline V gene data show CDR1 as DFQATT and CDR2 as SNEGSKA (reference sequence). V was trimmed by 6 bases and J by 7 bases, leaving 25 bases between them. The chain's CDR3 is CSAWDMDSQIKNEQFF. CDR3 bases: TGCAGTGCCTGGGACATGGACTCCCAGATAAAAAATGAGCAGTTCTTC.

The chain couples TRBV28 to TRBJ2-3; unclear D gene. The CDR3 consists of 15 residues. The V and J ends lost 10 bases and 1 base respectively, with 18 bases between them. CDR1 and CDR2 from the germline V gene are MDHEN and SYDVKM. CDR3 in amino acids: CATSPGPRGTDTQYF. CDR3 bases: TGTGCCACCTCCCCTGGGCCCCGAGGCACAGATACGCAGTATTTT.